The present entry profiles one T cell receptor (beta chain) with its context. Additional DNA sequences in this sample encode the identical CDR3. Negatively enriched CD4+ T cells were divided by CD45RA into naive and memory. Each sorted subset replicate got 200 ng genomic DNA, roughly 30,000 genomes. The data were produced by immunoSEQ multiplex PCR, yet TCRdb's version contains in-frame clones alone and is incomplete. The sample carries approximately 1.4 million clones, 95% to 99% recorded once. Trimming cost V 0 bases and J 4 bases; bases outside gene matches: 6. CDR3 length: 15 residues. Germline CDR1 is SGHRS and CDR2 is YFSETQ. The entry originates in a study of shared clonotypes between healthy human individuals. Across the study: Ranging from 18 to 49 in age, donors were a couple of women and a few men. Each donor's CD4 naive and CD4 memory cells filled three plates apiece, CD8 naive two, and CD8 memory one.

Sequencing was done on a sample of naive CD4+ T cells sorted from blood. The subset: CD45RA+ positively selected. This sequence originates from a young man in good health. This chain connects TRBV5-1 to TRBJ2-7, with 8 nucleotides matching TRBD2. The CDR3 here is CASSLGSGGPYEQYF. The CDR3 DNA reads as TGCGCCAGCAGCTTGGGTTCGGGAGGGCCGTACGAGCAGTACTTC.